These 15 T cell receptor beta chains were all obtained from the same sample, sequenced in a study of blood T cell repertoires in COVID-19. The method was immunoSEQ multiplex PCR; TCRdb's version includes in-frame clones alone and lacks a portion of them. The table records 150,000 to 190,000 clones, 80% to 90% of them present only once. The specimen was peripheral blood. Source of these receptors: a woman aged 70 to 79 with acute or convalescent COVID-19.

This chain links TRBV28 with TRBJ1-4; D is possibly TRBD1 (5 bases). This CDR3 comprises 13 residues. V lost 4 bases and J lost 4, with 7 bases in between. Germline V lookup: CDR1 MDHEN, CDR2 SYDVKM. The CDR3: CASSSGGNEKLFF. CDR3 sequence (DNA): TGTGCCAGCAGTTCCGGGGGTAATGAAAAACTGTTTTTT.

This chain uses TRBV19 with TRBJ1-6, with D unresolved. Germline CDR1 and CDR2: LNHDA and SQIVND (reference sequence). Trimming shortened V by 6 bases and J by 3 bases, and 12 bases separated the two germline ends. The CDR3 runs to 15 residues. The CDR3 DNA is TGTGCCAGTAGCGGAGGACGGAGCTATAATTCACCCCTCCACTTT. Translating it yields CASSGGRSYNSPLHF.

The chain recombines TRBV7-9 with TRBJ1-3; perhaps TRBD1 as D (6 bases). The CDR3 sequence is 15 residues long. Trimming pared 6 bases from V and 4 bases from J, leaving 16 bases between. Per the germline V gene, CDR1 is SEHNR and CDR2 is FQNEAQ (reference sequence). As DNA, the CDR3 is TGTGCCAGCAGTCCGGGTGGGGGCTCCGGAAACACCATATATTTT. Its protein product is CASSPGGGSGNTIYF.

The chain couples TRBV19 to TRBJ2-1, with 7 bases matching TRBD1. CDR3 length equals 14 residues. The trim removed 5 bases at V and 7 bases at J, leaving 8 bases unmatched. CDR1 LNHDA and CDR2 SQIVND come from the germline V gene (reference sequence). The CDR3 sequence: CASSFKGARNEQFF. CDR3 nucleotides: TGTGCCAGTAGTTTTAAGGGGGCAAGGAATGAGCAGTTCTTC.

The genes are TRBV28 and TRBJ1-2; 8 nucleotides agree with TRBD1. The germline V gene encodes CDR1 MDHEN and CDR2 SYDVKM. Germline trimming cut 6 bases from V and 5 bases from J; bases unmatched to any gene: 5. The CDR3 has 13 residues. This CDR3 is CASRAGGAYGYTF. The CDR3 DNA sequence: TGTGCCAGCAGAGCAGGGGGCGCTTATGGCTACACCTTC.

The chain recombines TRBV27 with TRBJ2-7; D is possibly TRBD1 (6 bases). The CDR3 has 15 amino acids. Germline V lookup: CDR1 MNHEY, CDR2 SMNVEV (reference sequence). Between the trimmed V and J ends, which lost 0 bases and 6 bases, there was a span of 15 bases. This CDR3 reads CASSLSQQGLSEQYF. CDR3 DNA sequence: TGTGCCAGCAGTTTATCCCAACAGGGTCTATCCGAGCAGTACTTC.

This sequence joins TRBV2 and TRBJ1-2, with a weak D call TRBD1 (6 bases). Per germline, CDR1 SNHLY and CDR2 FYNNEI. The CDR3 extends over 15 amino acids. V lost 6 bases to trimming and J lost 4 bases, with 18 bases between them. CDR3 nucleotide sequence: TGTGCCAGCAGGGACCCAGGGGTTTATGGCTATGGCTACACCTTC. Amino acid sequence: CASRDPGVYGYGYTF.

The chain couples TRBV7-9 to TRBJ1-4; D call uncertain. The CDR3 is 18 residues long. V was cut by 2 bases and J by 0 bases, with 16 bases left in between. The germline V gene has CDR1 SEHNR and CDR2 FQNEAQ (reference sequence). CDR3 protein: CASSLRFVEDPTNEKLFF. The CDR3 bases are TGTGCCAGCAGCTTAAGGTTCGTCGAGGATCCAACTAATGAAAAACTGTTTTTT. Combining the CDR3 with reference TRBV7-9 and TRBJ1-4 gives the whole variable domain DTGVSQNPRHKITKRGQNVTFRCDPISEHNRLYWYRQTLGQGPEFLTYFQNEAQLEKSRLLSDRFSAERPKGSFSTLEIQRTEQGDSAMYLCASSLRFVEDPTNEKLFFGSGTQLSVL.

This clone was detected only a few times. The chain links TRBV6-5 to TRBJ1-2, with TRBD1 matching over 7 bases. Germline V gene lookup returns CDR1 MNHEY and CDR2 SVGAGI. The length of the CDR3 is 13 residues. Germline trimming cut 6 bases from V and 7 bases from J; bases unmatched to any gene: 8. The CDR3 loop reads CASRAGTVGGYTF. CDR3 bases: TGTGCCAGCAGGGCCGGGACAGTTGGTGGCTACACCTTC.

This chain uses TRBV5-1 with TRBJ1-6, with D possibly TRBD1 on 5 matching bases. The CDR3 consists of 16 residues. CDR1 is SGHRS and CDR2 is YFSETQ in the germline V gene. V was shortened by 5 bases and J by 0 bases, with 12 bases between the two germline ends. CDR3 bases: TGCGCCAGCAGGTCGACAGATAGCTCCTATAATTCACCCCTCCACTTT. It codes for CASRSTDSSYNSPLHF.

This chain links TRBV4-2 with TRBJ2-1; 7 bases line up with TRBD2. J was trimmed by 0 bases and V by 1 base; bases with no gene match: 6. CDR1 is LGHNA and CDR2 is YNFKEQ in the germline V gene. This CDR3 has 17 residues. The CDR3 DNA is TGTGCCAGCAGCCAAGTGGGGGGGAAGAGCTCCTACAATGAGCAGTTCTTC. Translated, it gives CASSQVGGKSSYNEQFF.

V and J are TRBV6-2 or TRBV6-3 and TRBJ1-2; no firm D call. Trimming removed 2 bases from V and 10 bases from J, with 14 bases in between. This CDR3 is built from 13 residues. Germline CDR1 reads MNHEY; CDR2 reads SVGEGT. Here the CDR3 DNA reads TGTGCCAGCAGTTACCAGCTTACCGGGGACTACACCTTC. Encoded protein: CASSYQLTGDYTF.

The rearrangement joins TRBV7-4 to TRBJ1-1, with TRBD1 identical over 8 bases. Per the germline V gene, CDR1 is SGHVT and CDR2 is SQSDAQ. The CDR3 sequence is 16 residues long. V shed 4 bases and J 2 bases; nucleotides not matched to a gene: 9. CDR3 sequence (DNA): TGTGCCAGCAGCTCTCCCCGGACAGGGAACAACACTGAAGCTTTCTTT. Translated: CASSSPRTGNNTEAFF.

This clone was found a few times. The chain employs TRBV6-5 and TRBJ2-3, with 12 bases that match TRBD2. In germline, CDR1 is MNHEY, CDR2 SVGAGI. CDR3 length: 14 amino acids. J gave up 10 bases and V 2 bases, and 4 bases lay outside the gene matches. The CDR3 region is CASSYASGGASQYF. CDR3 sequence (DNA): TGTGCCAGCAGTTACGCTAGCGGGGGGGCCTCGCAGTATTTT.

J is TRBJ1-6 and V is TRBV27, with no clear D. V was clipped by 4 bases and J by 13 bases, with 11 bases between them. The CDR3 is made up of 12 amino acids. CDR1 is MNHEY and CDR2 is SMNVEV in the germline V gene (reference sequence). CDR3 in DNA: TGTGCCAGCAGTTCTACAGCCCCTCCCCTCCACTTT. This translates into CASSSTAPPLHF.